Sequencing of this T cell receptor beta chain was carried out in a study of blood T cell repertoires in COVID-19. For the study at large: Sample material is recorded as cDNA or gDNA derived from T cells, B-cell-depleted T cells, or PBMCs.

This CDR3 has 15 amino acids. Per germline, CDR1 MNHEY and CDR2 SVGEGT. V gave up 6 bases and J gave up 0 bases; unmatched junction bases: 7. Profiled with immunoSEQ multiplex PCR; TCRdb holds only in-frame clones, not every one. This table has hundreds of thousands of clones, roughly four fifths appearing once. The receptor's source is a woman between 65 and 79 years old with acute or convalescent COVID-19. Material: peripheral blood. The rearrangement links TRBV6-2 or TRBV6-3 to TRBJ1-2; 7 nucleotides agree with TRBD1. CDR3 region: CASSLSGGANYGYTF. The DNA for the CDR3 is TGTGCCAGCAGCCTTTCAGGGGGAGCTAACTATGGCTACACCTTC.